This paragraph covers one T cell receptor (beta chain) sequence. The sample is drawn from a study of control samples from healthy donors and cancer patients. The CDR3 totals 11 residues. V lost 7 bases to trimming and J lost 5 bases, with 6 bases between them. Germline CDR1 LGHDT, CDR2 YNNKEL (reference sequence). Clones were read by immunoSEQ multiplex PCR, and TCRdb kept only the in-frame ones, dropping some. Among under 150,000 clones, around 86% were seen once, and the ten largest hold less than 5%. The specimen sequenced was blood. The sequence was obtained from a man in his thirties or forties in good health. The chain is built from TRBV3-1 (or the pseudogene TRBV3-2) and TRBJ2-1; no clear D. CDR3 sequence (DNA): TGTGCCAGCATCCCAGACAATGAGCAGTTCTTC. Its translation is CASIPDNEQFF.